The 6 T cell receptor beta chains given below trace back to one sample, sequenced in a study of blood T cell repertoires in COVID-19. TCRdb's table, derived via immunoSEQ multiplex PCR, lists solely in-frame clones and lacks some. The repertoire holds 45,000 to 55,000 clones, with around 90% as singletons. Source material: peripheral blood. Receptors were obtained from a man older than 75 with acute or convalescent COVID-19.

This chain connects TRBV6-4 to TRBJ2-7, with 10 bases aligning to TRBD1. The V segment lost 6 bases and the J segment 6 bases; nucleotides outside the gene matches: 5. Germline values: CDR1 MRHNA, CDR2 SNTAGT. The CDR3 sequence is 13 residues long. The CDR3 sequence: CASRRDRGSEQYF. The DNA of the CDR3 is TGTGCCAGCAGAAGGGACAGGGGAAGCGAGCAGTACTTC.

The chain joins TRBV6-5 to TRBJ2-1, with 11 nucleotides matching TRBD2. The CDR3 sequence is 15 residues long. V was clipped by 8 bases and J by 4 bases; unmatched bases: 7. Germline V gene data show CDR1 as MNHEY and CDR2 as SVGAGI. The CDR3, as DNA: TGTGCCAGCGGATTACTAGCGGGGGTTTACAATGAGCAGTTCTTC. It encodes CASGLLAGVYNEQFF.

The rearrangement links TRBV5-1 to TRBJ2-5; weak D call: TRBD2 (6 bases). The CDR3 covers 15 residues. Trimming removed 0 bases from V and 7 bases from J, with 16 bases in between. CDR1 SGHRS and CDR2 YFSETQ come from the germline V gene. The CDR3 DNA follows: TGCGCCAGCAGCTTGGGGTACGGGGGAGTAGGGACCCAGTACTTC. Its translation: CASSLGYGGVGTQYF.

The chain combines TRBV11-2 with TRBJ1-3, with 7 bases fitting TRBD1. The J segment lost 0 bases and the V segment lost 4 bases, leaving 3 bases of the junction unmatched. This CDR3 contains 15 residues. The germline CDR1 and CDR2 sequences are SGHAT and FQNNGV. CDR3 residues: CASSSTGDSGNTIYF. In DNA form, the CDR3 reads TGTGCCAGCAGCTCCACAGGGGACTCTGGAAACACCATATATTTT.

The CDR3 DNA sequence: TGTGCCAGCAGTTTGGGGACAGGGTTTTCCGGGGAGCTGTTTTTT. Translated: CASSLGTGFSGELFF. This chain connects TRBV6-5 to TRBJ2-2, with TRBD1 matching 9 bases. Germline CDR1 reads MNHEY; CDR2 reads SVGAGI. This CDR3 comprises 15 residues. The ends lost 4 bases at V and 6 bases at J; junction bases unmatched: 6.

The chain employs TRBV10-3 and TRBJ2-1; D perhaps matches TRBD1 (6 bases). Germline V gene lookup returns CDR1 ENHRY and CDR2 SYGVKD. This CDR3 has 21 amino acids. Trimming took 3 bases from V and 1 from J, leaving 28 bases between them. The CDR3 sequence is CAISDPTGAYASPVSYNEQFF. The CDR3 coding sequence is TGTGCCATCAGTGACCCGACAGGAGCCTATGCCTCCCCGGTGTCCTACAATGAGCAGTTCTTC.